These 2 T cell receptor beta chains came from one sample sequenced in a study of OX40 agonist ivuxolimab in advanced cancers. Generated by immunoSEQ multiplex PCR, the TCRdb table keeps only in-frame clones and is missing some. The sample has nearly 45,000 clones; around 84% are singletons. The sequencing used CD4+ or CD8+ T cells sorted from blood, collected in a trial of the OX40 agonist ivuxolimab. These receptors were taken from an adult with an advanced solid tumor such as melanoma, head and neck, liver or kidney cancer.

This clone came up a few times. V and J are TRBV25-1 and TRBJ1-3, with 8 bases fitting TRBD1. The CDR3 loop spans 17 amino acids. After removal of 1 base from V and 2 bases from J, the junction contained 7 bases not matched to a gene. Looked up from germline, CDR1 is MGHDK and CDR2 is SYGVNS. The CDR3 DNA sequence: TGTGCCAGCAGTGAATGGGGTGACAGGGGAGCTGGAAACACCATATATTTT. Its protein product is CASSEWGDRGAGNTIYF.

V and J are TRBV10-1 and TRBJ2-3; 12 bases line up with TRBD2. Germline V gene data show CDR1 as WNHNN and CDR2 as SYGVQD (reference sequence). CDR3 length: 18 amino acids. With 2 bases clipped from V and 0 bases from J, the junction kept 6 bases outside the gene matches. The CDR3 DNA reads TGCGCCAGCAGTGAGGGACTAGCGGGGAAAGCTAGCACAGATACGCAGTATTTT. This codes for CASSEGLAGKASTDTQYF.